The rows below give T cell receptor beta chains drawn from one sample of a study of Ad26.COV2.S vaccination and SARS-CoV-2 variants. Using immunoSEQ multiplex PCR, the repertoire was profiled, and TCRdb retains in-frame clones only, with some absent. The sample lists about 680,000 clones; around 92% were seen once. The source was peripheral blood, collected in a trial of Ad26.COV2.S vaccine versus placebo. The source is a person aged 18-60 years who received the Ad26.COV2.S COVID-19 vaccine or a placebo. Each CDR3 is given with its conserved first and last residue. D genes are given only for firm matches. Some rows mark clone size as missing; the rest say once, few, many or name a class of expanded clone.

TRBD1 | TRBJ1-2 | TRBV29-1 | . | TGCAGCGTCACTGGGACAGGGGGCGCTGGCTATGGCTACACCTTC | CSVTGTGGAGYGYTF
TRBD1 | TRBJ2-7 | TRBV5-1 | . | TGCGCCAGCAGCAGGGGGGACAGGGAGGACTTGTACGAGCAGTACTTC | CASSRGDREDLYEQYF
. | TRBJ2-2 | TRBV30 | . | TGTGCCTGGAGAGGGGCGCCCCGGACGACGCTGTTTTTT | CAWRGAPRTTLFF
. | TRBJ2-1 | TRBV29-1 | . | TGCAGCGTTGAACCGCAAAAGAGCGGCACCTACAATGAGCAGTTCTTC | CSVEPQKSGTYNEQFF
. | TRBJ2-3 | TRBV6-5 | . | TGTGCCAGCAGTTACACAAGCACAGATACGCAGTATTTT | CASSYTSTDTQYF
. | TRBJ1-6 | TRBV30 | . | TGTGCCTGGAGACACCCTCCGGGTTCACCCCTCCACTTT | CAWRHPPGSPLHF
. | TRBJ2-1 | TRBV5-1 | . | TGCGCCAGCAGCTTTGGGGTAGACGAGGTTGAGCAGTTCTTC | CASSFGVDEVEQFF
. | TRBJ1-5 | TRBV7-3 | . | TGTGCCGGCCCCCATGTTCGCTGGTATAGCAATCAGCCCCAGCATTTT | CAGPHVRWYSNQPQHF
. | TRBJ1-1 | TRBV15 | . | TGTGCCACCAGAAACAGGGAAAGGGACACTGAAGCTTTCTTT | CATRNRERDTEAFF
. | TRBJ2-2 | TRBV6-5 | . | TGTGCCAGCAGTTCGACAGCCGGGGAGCTGTTTTTT | CASSSTAGELFF
. | TRBJ1-5 | TRBV24-1 | . | TGTGCCACCAGTGATTTGTGCCGGCCCATCAATCAGCCCCAGCATTTT | CATSDLCRPINQPQHF
. | TRBJ2-5 | TRBV12-1 | . | TGTGCCAGCAGCTTGGAGACAGGGGTAGAGACCCAGTACTTC | CASSLETGVETQYF
TRBD1 | TRBJ1-1 | TRBV3-1/TRBV3-2 | . | TGTGCCAGCAGGACCGGGACAGGGGGATCGAGTAGTACTGAAGCTTTCTTT | CASRTGTGGSSSTEAFF
TRBD1 | TRBJ2-7 | TRBV18 | . | TGTGCCAGCTCCCGGGGACAGGGAAGCTCCTACGAGCAGTACTTC | CASSRGQGSSYEQYF
. | TRBJ1-5 | TRBV6-6 | . | TGTGCCAGCAGTTACTCCGCAGGAGGACAGCCCCAGCATTTT | CASSYSAGGQPQHF
. | TRBJ2-7 | TRBV6-6 | . | TGTGCCAGCAGTTACGACAGATCTTACGAGCAGTACTTC | CASSYDRSYEQYF
TRBD2 | TRBJ2-7 | TRBV3-1/TRBV3-2 | . | TGTGCCAGCAGCCAAGAAGCGGGGGCCCCCTACGAGCAGTACTTC | CASSQEAGAPYEQYF
TRBD2 | TRBJ2-2 | TRBV24-1 | few | TGTGCCACCAGTGCCAGGGCGGGCCTAGCGGGCTCGAACACCGGGGAGCTGTTTTTT | CATSARAGLAGSNTGELFF
TRBD2 | TRBJ2-1 | TRBV3-1/TRBV3-2 | . | TGTGCCAGCAGCCCCCGGGCGGGGGGAAATAATGAGCAGTTCTTC | CASSPRAGGNNEQFF
TRBD2 | TRBJ2-7 | TRBV4-1 | . | TGCGCCAGCAGCCCCGGGGGGGCCTACGAGCAGTACTTC | CASSPGGAYEQYF
. | TRBJ2-7 | TRBV6-2/TRBV6-3 | . | TGTGCCAGCAGCATTGCCCCCAAAGGAACCTACGAGCAGTACTTC | CASSIAPKGTYEQYF
TRBD2 | TRBJ2-5 | TRBV25-1 | once | TGTGCCAGCAGTTGGCTAAGGACTAGCGGAGAGACCCAGTACTTC | CASSWLRTSGETQYF
. | TRBJ2-3 | TRBV4-2 | . | TGTGCCAGCAGCCAAGGCAGGGGCACAGATACGCAGTATTTT | CASSQGRGTDTQYF
. | TRBJ2-1 | TRBV5-1 | . | TGCGCCAGCAGCTTAACAGGGAGTGAGCAGTTCTTC | CASSLTGSEQFF
. | TRBJ1-1 | TRBV7-2 | . | TGTGCCAGCAGCCCAGGACAGCTGAACACTGAAGCTTTCTTT | CASSPGQLNTEAFF
TRBD2 | TRBJ2-7 | TRBV7-2 | . | TGTGCCAGCAGGGGACTAGCGGGTTACGAGCAGTACTTC | CASRGLAGYEQYF
. | TRBJ1-3 | TRBV7-9 | few | TGTGCCAGCAGTTTACACACAGGGTTTTACCGTTCCTCTGGAAACACCATATATTTT | CASSLHTGFYRSSGNTIYF
. | TRBJ1-4 | TRBV11-1 | . | TGTGCCAGCAGCCCGGGGTTGGCTGAAAAACTGTTTTTT | CASSPGLAEKLFF
TRBD1 | TRBJ1-1 | TRBV6-2/TRBV6-3 | . | TGTGCCAGCACCCCAAGGGTAGGGACAGGAGGGACCGAAGCTTTCTTT | CASTPRVGTGGTEAFF
. | TRBJ2-3 | TRBV18 | . | TGTGCCAGCTCACCTTCCAGGGGATTCACAGATACGCAGTATTTT | CASSPSRGFTDTQYF
TRBD1 | TRBJ1-2 | TRBV5-1 | . | TGCGCCAGCAGCTTGGAGGGGGCGCTTGGCTACACCTTC | CASSLEGALGYTF
. | TRBJ2-7 | TRBV12-3/TRBV12-4 | few | TGTGCCAGCAGCCTCGACTCAGGGCAGTACTTC | CASSLDSGQYF
. | TRBJ1-1 | TRBV10-1 | . | TGCGCCAGCAGTGAGGAAGGGTTGAACACTGAAGCTTTCTTT | CASSEEGLNTEAFF
. | TRBJ1-2 | TRBV3-1/TRBV3-2 | once | TGTGCCAGCAGCCAAGGAGAGGGGAACTATGGCTACACCTTC | CASSQGEGNYGYTF
. | TRBJ2-2 | TRBV7-2 | . | TGTGCCAGCAGCTTAAGCCTAATTAACACCGGGGAGCTGTTTTTT | CASSLSLINTGELFF
. | TRBJ2-5 | TRBV19 | . | TGTGCCAGTAGTATAAGCCAGGGGTCGACCCAGTACTTC | CASSISQGSTQYF
TRBD1 | TRBJ2-2 | TRBV24-1 | . | TGTGCCACCAGTGATAACAGGGGTAACGACGGGGAGCTGTTTTTT | CATSDNRGNDGELFF
TRBD2 | TRBJ2-3 | TRBV5-6 | . | TGTGCCAGCAGCTTAGAACTAGCGGGGGGAACAGATACGCAGTATTTT | CASSLELAGGTDTQYF
TRBD1 | TRBJ2-5 | TRBV7-3 | . | TGTGCCAGCAGCCCAGGGACAGGGACGCAAGAGACCCAGTACTTC | CASSPGTGTQETQYF
TRBD2 | TRBJ2-7 | TRBV7-2 | . | TGTGCCAGCAGCTTAGTAGCGGGGGGGCCGGGTGAGCAGTACTTC | CASSLVAGGPGEQYF